The rows below give T cell receptor beta chains drawn from one sample of a study of T-cell reconstitution after alpha-beta-depleted transplantation in children. TCRdb analysed the PCR reads with MiXCR anew, one entry per CDR3 protein. The table lists about 200,000 distinct CDR3 sequences, about 14% of them singletons. The material sequenced was PBMCs from the stem cell graft donor, taken from the stem cell graft. The receptors here all came from a human donor who donated a stem cell graft to a child with acute lymphoblastic leukemia. The CDR3 runs from the conserved cysteine through the conserved F or W. The order of the fields is clone size, D gene, J gene, V gene, CDR3 protein, CDR3 DNA. The D gene is left open where the match is weak. Size is omitted from some rows. Given values are once, few, many or a class for expanded clones.

clone_size: many; d_call: TRBD2; j_call: TRBJ2-3; v_call: TRBV2; cdr3_aa: CASLGIAGPNTQYF; cdr3_nt: TGTGCCAGCTTAGGAATAGCGGGACCTAATACGCAGTATTTT
clone_size: many; d_call: NA; j_call: TRBJ2-7; v_call: TRBV7-8; cdr3_aa: CASSLVTGGDEQYF; cdr3_nt: TGTGCCAGCAGCTTAGTGACAGGCGGTGACGAGCAGTACTTC
clone_size: few; d_call: TRBD2; j_call: TRBJ2-1; v_call: TRBV20-1; cdr3_aa: CSAIPPRSGRPEQFF; cdr3_nt: TGCAGCGCTATACCTCCCAGGAGCGGGAGGCCTGAGCAGTTCTTC
clone_size: NA; d_call: NA; j_call: TRBJ1-1; v_call: TRBV27; cdr3_aa: CASSAPLHGTREAFF; cdr3_nt: TGTGCCAGCAGCGCACCACTACACGGAACACGGGAAGCTTTCTTT
clone_size: many; d_call: NA; j_call: TRBJ2-7; v_call: TRBV10-3; cdr3_aa: CAISESGDLAYEQYF; cdr3_nt: TGTGCCATCAGTGAGTCTGGGGATTTGGCGTACGAGCAGTACTTC
clone_size: NA; d_call: NA; j_call: TRBJ2-7; v_call: TRBV12-3/TRBV12-4; cdr3_aa: CASTPVMGVQYF; cdr3_nt: TGTGCCAGCACCCCGGTAATGGGGGTGCAGTACTTC
clone_size: many; d_call: TRBD2; j_call: TRBJ2-1; v_call: TRBV20-1; cdr3_aa: CSARDLSGRAVEQFF; cdr3_nt: TGCAGTGCTAGAGATCTCAGCGGGAGGGCTGTTGAGCAGTTCTTC
clone_size: many; d_call: NA; j_call: TRBJ1-5; v_call: TRBV12-3/TRBV12-4; cdr3_aa: CASSLVGDNNQPQHF; cdr3_nt: TGTGCCAGCAGTTTAGTAGGAGACAACAATCAGCCCCAGCATTTT
clone_size: few; d_call: TRBD1; j_call: TRBJ1-2; v_call: TRBV29-1; cdr3_aa: CSALQGGNYGYTF; cdr3_nt: TGCAGCGCCTTACAGGGGGGTAACTATGGCTACACCTTC
clone_size: few; d_call: TRBD1; j_call: TRBJ2-5; v_call: TRBV7-4; cdr3_aa: CASSLDPDRGQETQYF; cdr3_nt: TGTGCCAGCAGCTTAGACCCTGACAGGGGGCAGGAGACCCAGTACTTC
clone_size: NA; d_call: NA; j_call: TRBJ2-3; v_call: TRBV5-4; cdr3_aa: CASSLERDTQYF; cdr3_nt: TGTGCCAGCAGCTTGGAACGGGATACGCAGTATTTT
clone_size: few; d_call: NA; j_call: TRBJ1-3; v_call: TRBV20-1; cdr3_aa: CSAREAGNTIYF; cdr3_nt: TGCAGTGCTAGAGAAGCAGGAAACACCATATATTTT
clone_size: many; d_call: TRBD1; j_call: TRBJ1-3; v_call: TRBV6-1; cdr3_aa: CASRPDRATGNTIYF; cdr3_nt: TGTGCCAGCAGACCCGACAGGGCGACTGGAAACACCATATATTTT